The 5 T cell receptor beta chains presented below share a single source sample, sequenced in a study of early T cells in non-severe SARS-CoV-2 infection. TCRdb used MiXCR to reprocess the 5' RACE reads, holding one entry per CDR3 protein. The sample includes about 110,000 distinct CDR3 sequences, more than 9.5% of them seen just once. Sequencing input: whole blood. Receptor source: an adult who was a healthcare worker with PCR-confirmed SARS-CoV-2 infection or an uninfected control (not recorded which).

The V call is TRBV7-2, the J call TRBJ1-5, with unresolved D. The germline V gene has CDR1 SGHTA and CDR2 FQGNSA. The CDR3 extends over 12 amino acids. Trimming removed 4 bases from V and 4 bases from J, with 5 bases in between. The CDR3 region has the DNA TGTGCCAGCAGCTCCCAAAATCAGCCCCAGCATTTT. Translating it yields CASSSQNQPQHF. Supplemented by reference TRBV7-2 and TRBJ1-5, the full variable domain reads GAGVSQSPSNKVTEKGKDVELRCDPISGHTALYWYRQSLGQGLEFLIYFQGNSAPDKSGLPSDRFSAERTGGSVSTLTIQRTQQEDSAVYLCASSSQNQPQHFGDGTRLSIL.

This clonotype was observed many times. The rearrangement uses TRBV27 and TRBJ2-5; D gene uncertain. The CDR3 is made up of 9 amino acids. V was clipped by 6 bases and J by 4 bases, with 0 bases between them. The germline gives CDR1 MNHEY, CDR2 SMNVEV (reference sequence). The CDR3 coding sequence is TGTGCCAGCAGAGAGACCCAGTACTTC. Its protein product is CASRETQYF.

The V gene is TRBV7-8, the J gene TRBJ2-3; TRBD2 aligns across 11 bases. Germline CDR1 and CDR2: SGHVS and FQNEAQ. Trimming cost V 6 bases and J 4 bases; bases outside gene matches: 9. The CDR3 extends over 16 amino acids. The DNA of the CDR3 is TGTGCCAGCAGACACACTAGCGGGAGTGTCGCAGATACGCAGTATTTT. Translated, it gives CASRHTSGSVADTQYF. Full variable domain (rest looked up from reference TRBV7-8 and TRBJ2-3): GAGVSQSPRYKVAKRGQDVALRCDPISGHVSLFWYQQALGQGPEFLTYFQNEAQLDKSGLPSDRFFAERPEGSVSTLKIQRTQQEDSAVYLCASRHTSGSVADTQYFGPGTRLTVL.

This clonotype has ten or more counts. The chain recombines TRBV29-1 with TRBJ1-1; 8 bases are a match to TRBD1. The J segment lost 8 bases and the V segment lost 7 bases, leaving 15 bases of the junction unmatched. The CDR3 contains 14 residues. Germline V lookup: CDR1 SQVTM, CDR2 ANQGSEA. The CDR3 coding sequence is TGCAGCGGCGTAAGAAACCGGGACAGGATCGAAGCTTTCTTT. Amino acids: CSGVRNRDRIEAFF.

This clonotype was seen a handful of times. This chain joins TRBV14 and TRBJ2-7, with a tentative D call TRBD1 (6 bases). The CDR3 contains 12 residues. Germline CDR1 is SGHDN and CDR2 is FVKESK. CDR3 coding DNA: TGTCTGAACCCGGACAGTCCCTACGAGCAGTACTTC. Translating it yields CLNPDSPYEQYF.